This T cell receptor beta chain was sequenced during a study of human T cells and chemical hapten exposure. Whole-study findings and limits: Expanded TCRs were compared with controls, and the expanded TCRs formed significantly more large CDR3 similarity clusters. Donors were affected by alopecia, so their immune reaction might vary from that of healthy individuals.

Time point noted: patch test 3, about 24 weeks after DPC sensitization. Treatment noted: therapeutic diphenylcyclopropenone sensitization with weekly scalp DPC. Whole blood, unfractionated, served as the material for total RNA extraction. The library gave individual cDNA molecules unique molecular identifiers. TCRdb itself ran the RACE reads through MiXCR, one entry per CDR3 protein. This table holds some 74,000 distinct CDR3 sequences, about an eighth found once. This clonotype was detected many times. The target antigen is unknown. The V end lost 1 base, the J end lost 0 bases, and 9 bases lay between the germline ends. Germline V gene sequence: CDR1 SGHVS, CDR2 FNYEAQ. This CDR3 is built from 15 residues.

This receptor was taken from a woman aged 45-65 years with alopecia areata. Some clones in this sample may be carry-over from other donors' samples. V is TRBV7-6 and J is TRBJ1-1; maybe TRBD1 (5 bases). The sample was whole blood, taken in connection with sensitization to the hapten diphenylcyclopropenone (DPC). In nucleotides, the CDR3 is TGTGCCAGCAGCTTAGGGGCAGGGATGAACACTGAAGCTTTCTTT. This translates into CASSLGAGMNTEAFF.